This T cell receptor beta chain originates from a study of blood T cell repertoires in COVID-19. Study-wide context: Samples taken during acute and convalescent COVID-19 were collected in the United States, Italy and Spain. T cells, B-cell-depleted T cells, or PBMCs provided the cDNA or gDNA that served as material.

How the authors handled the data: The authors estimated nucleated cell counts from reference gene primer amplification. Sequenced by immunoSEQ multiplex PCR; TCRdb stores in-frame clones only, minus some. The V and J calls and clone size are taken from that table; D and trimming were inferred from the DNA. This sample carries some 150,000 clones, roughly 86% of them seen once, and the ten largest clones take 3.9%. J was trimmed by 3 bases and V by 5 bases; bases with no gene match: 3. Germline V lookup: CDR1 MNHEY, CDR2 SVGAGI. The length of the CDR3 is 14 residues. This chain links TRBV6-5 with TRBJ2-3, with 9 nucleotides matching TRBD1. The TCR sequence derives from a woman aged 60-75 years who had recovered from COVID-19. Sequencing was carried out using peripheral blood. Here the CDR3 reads CASSKTGGTDTQYF. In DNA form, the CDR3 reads TGTGCCAGCAGTAAGACAGGGGGTACAGATACGCAGTATTTT.